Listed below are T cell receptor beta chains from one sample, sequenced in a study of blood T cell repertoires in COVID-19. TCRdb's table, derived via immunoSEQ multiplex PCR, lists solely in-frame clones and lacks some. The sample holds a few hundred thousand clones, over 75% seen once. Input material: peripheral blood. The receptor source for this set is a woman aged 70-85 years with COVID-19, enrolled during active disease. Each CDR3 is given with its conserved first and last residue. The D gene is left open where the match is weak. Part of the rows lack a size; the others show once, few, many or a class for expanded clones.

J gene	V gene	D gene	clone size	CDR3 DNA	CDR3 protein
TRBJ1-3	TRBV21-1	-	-	TGTGCCAGCAGCAAAACAGGGTCTGGAAACACCATATATTTT	CASSKTGSGNTIYF
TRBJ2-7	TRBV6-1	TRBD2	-	TGTGCCAGCAGGGAAGCGGGAGGGAGCTCCTACGAGCAGTACTTC	CASREAGGSSYEQYF
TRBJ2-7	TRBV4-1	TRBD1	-	TGCGCCAGCAGCCAAGAGGGACAGGGTCCCTACGAGCAGTACTTC	CASSQEGQGPYEQYF
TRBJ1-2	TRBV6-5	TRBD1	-	TGTGCCAGCAGTTACTCTGACAGGGCTGGTGGCTACACCTTC	CASSYSDRAGGYTF
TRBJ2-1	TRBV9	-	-	TGTGCCAGCAGCGTAGACGAAGCGGGCGGGGATGAGCAGTTCTTC	CASSVDEAGGDEQFF
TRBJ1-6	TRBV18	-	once	TGTGCCAGCTCACCCAGGGAATCTAATAATTCACCCCTCCACTTT	CASSPRESNNSPLHF
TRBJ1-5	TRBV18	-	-	TGTGCCAGCTCACGGGCAGACAATCAGCCCCAGCATTTT	CASSRADNQPQHF
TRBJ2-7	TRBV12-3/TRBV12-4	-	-	TGTGCCAGCAGCCCGGGACTTCGCTACGAGCAGTACTTC	CASSPGLRYEQYF
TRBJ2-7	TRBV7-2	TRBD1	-	TGTGCCAGCAGCGACAGGGGATCCTACGAGCAGTACTTC	CASSDRGSYEQYF
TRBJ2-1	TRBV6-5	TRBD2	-	TGTGCCAGCAGTTACTCGACTAGCGGCTACAATGAGCAGTTCTTC	CASSYSTSGYNEQFF
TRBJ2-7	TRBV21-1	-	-	-	CANVGQGAREQYF
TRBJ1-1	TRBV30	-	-	TGTGCCTGGAGTGCAGTGGAGCCCGACACTGAAGCTTTCTTT	CAWSAVEPDTEAFF
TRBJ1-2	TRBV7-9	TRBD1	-	TGTGCCAGCAGCCTCTCCGGACAGGGACGCAACTATGGCTACACCTTC	CASSLSGQGRNYGYTF
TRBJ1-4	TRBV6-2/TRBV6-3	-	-	TGTGCCAGCAGTTCGCCAGGGGAAGGAAAACTGTTTTTT	CASSSPGEGKLFF
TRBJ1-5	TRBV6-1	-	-	TGTGCCAGCAGTGAAGCTGGGTCGGGGGGAGGGCAGCCCCAGCATTTT	CASSEAGSGGGQPQHF
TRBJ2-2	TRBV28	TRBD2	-	TGTGCCAGCAGACCTCAAGAACAGGGACTAGGCGGGGAGCTGTTTTTT	CASRPQEQGLGGELFF
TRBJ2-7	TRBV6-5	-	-	TGTGCCAGCAGTTACGATGGGCGGGCCGTCTACGAGCAGTACTTC	CASSYDGRAVYEQYF
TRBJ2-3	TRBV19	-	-	TGTGCCAGTAGTATCTCGCTAGCATTGAGCACAGATACGCAGTATTTT	CASSISLALSTDTQYF
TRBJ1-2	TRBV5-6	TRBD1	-	TGTGCCAGCAGCCGGATGGGACAGGTTAATGGCTACACCTTC	CASSRMGQVNGYTF